This TCR beta chain was identified in a study of T cells in Graves' hyperthyroidism and ophthalmopathy. Overall study results and limits: Among thyroid clonotypes expanded above 0.001, most also appeared in blood.

This clonotype was seen once. The antigen is unknown. A junction boundary mismatches the germline segment, possibly from a read error. It was RNA transcripts that yielded the amplified TCR beta CDR3 regions. A first-round RT-PCR of the TCR CDR3 used the HTBI primer set. TCRdb independently ran MiXCR on the multiplex PCR reads; one entry per CDR3 protein. The table has 75,000 to 100,000 distinct CDR3 sequences, about 37% seen once. This CDR3 comprises 14 residues. Germline CDR1 SGHTA, CDR2 FQGNSA. The sample was peripheral blood or thyroid tissue (not recorded which). The chain joins TRBV7-2 to TRBJ2-7; TRBD1 aligns across 10 bases. This sequence was found in a woman in her thirties with Graves' hyperthyroidism. The CDR3 region is CASTRDRGSYEQYF. The CDR3 DNA reads as TGCGCCAGCACCCGGGACAGGGGCTCCTACGAGCAGTACTTC.